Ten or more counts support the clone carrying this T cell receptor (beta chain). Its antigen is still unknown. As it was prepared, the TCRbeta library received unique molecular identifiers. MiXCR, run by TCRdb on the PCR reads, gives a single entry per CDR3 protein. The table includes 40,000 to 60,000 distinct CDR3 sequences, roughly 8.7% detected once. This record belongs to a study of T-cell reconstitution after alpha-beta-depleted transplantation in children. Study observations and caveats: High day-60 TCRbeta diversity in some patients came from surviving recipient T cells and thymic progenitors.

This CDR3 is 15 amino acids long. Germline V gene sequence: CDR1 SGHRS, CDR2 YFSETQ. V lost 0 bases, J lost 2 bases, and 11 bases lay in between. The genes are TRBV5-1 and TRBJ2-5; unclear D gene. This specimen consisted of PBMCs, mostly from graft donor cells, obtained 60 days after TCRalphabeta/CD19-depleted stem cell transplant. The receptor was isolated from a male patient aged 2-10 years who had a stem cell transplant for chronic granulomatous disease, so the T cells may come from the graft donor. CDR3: CASSLGSHVQETQYF. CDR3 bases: TGCGCCAGCAGCTTGGGTTCGCACGTTCAAGAGACCCAGTACTTC.